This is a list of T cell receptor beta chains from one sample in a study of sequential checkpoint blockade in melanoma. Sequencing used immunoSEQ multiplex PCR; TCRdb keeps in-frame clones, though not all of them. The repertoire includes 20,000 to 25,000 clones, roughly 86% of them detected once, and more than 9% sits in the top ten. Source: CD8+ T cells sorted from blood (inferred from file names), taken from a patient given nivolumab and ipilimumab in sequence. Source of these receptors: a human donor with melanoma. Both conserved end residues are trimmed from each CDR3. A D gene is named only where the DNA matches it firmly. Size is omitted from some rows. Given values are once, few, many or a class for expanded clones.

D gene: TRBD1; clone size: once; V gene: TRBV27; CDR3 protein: ASSLDRGRGGYT
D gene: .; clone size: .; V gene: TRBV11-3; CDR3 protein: ASSRGAGYNEQF
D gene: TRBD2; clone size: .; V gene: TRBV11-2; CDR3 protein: ASSRTGTTFYNEQF
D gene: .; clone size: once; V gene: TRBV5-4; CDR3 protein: ASTLGRENTEAF
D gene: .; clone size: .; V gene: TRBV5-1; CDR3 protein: ASSLEPSAGEQF
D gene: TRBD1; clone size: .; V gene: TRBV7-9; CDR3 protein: ASSFGDSRAF
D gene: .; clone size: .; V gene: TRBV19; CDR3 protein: ASSIDPAYEQY
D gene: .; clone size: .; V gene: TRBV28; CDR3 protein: ASSKGRRNTEAF
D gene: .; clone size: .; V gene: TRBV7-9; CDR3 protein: ASSTTAGDNQPQH
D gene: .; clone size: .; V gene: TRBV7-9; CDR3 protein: ASSPGLEQF
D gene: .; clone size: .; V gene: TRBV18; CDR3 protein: ASSPENRASYGYT
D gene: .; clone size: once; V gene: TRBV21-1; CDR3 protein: ASSIRTGENTGELF
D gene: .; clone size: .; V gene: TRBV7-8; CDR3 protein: ASSLRNSEAF
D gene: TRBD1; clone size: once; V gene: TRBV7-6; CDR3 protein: ASSPPWDRGRQETQY
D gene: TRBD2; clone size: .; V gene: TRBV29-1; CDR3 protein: SVEDGASGILRTQY
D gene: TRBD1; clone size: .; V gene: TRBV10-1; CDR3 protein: ASSERTGFSGANVLT
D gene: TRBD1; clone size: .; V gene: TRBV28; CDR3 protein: ASRGTGPSNQPQH
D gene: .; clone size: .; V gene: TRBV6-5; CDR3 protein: ASSYEGSGNTIY
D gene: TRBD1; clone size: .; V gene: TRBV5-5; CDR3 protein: ASSLAGGYGQPQH
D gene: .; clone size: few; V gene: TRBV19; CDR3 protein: ASSRQDLRSYGYT
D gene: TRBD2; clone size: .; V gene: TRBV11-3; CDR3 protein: ASSLGTSGSDEQF
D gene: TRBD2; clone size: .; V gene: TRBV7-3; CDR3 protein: ASSLSSGSTDTQY